A selection of T cell receptor beta chains follows, all from one sample in a study of identical twins. Via MiXCR, TCRdb re-called the 5' RACE reads, giving one row per CDR3 protein. The sample has approximately 190,000 distinct CDR3 sequences, roughly 15% seen once. These data were also reused for a study on T cells expressing NK-cell markers.

What was sequenced was CD8+ T cells sorted from blood. The receptors shown here come from a woman aged 18-30 years in good health. Both conserved end residues are part of each CDR3. The D gene is left open where the match is weak. Expanded clones are given a class, and other clones once, few, many or no size at all.

D: .; J: TRBJ2-7; size: .; V: TRBV11-3; DNA: TGTGCCAGCAGCTCCTCCGGACAGACCCGTGACTACGAGCAGTACTTC; CDR3: CASSSSGQTRDYEQYF
D: .; J: TRBJ2-1; size: .; V: TRBV15; DNA: TGTGCCACCAGCGAGGGGGGGGCTTACAATGAGCAGTTCTTC; CDR3: CATSEGGAYNEQFF
D: .; J: TRBJ2-1; size: .; V: TRBV7-2; DNA: TGTGCCAGCAGCCTCCTAGTGGTAGTGGGCAATGAGCAGTTCTTC; CDR3: CASSLLVVVGNEQFF
D: TRBD2; J: TRBJ2-7; size: .; V: TRBV10-3; DNA: TGTGCCATTGAACCTAGCGGGGGCTCCTACGAGCAGTACTTC; CDR3: CAIEPSGGSYEQYF
D: TRBD2; J: TRBJ2-1; size: many; V: TRBV20-1; DNA: TGCAGTGCCGAGACAGGGACTAGCGGCAGCAATGAGCAGTTCTTC; CDR3: CSAETGTSGSNEQFF
D: TRBD1; J: TRBJ2-5; size: many; V: TRBV4-3; DNA: TGCGCCAGCAGCCAAGATCCGGGGACAGGGGAACAAGAGACCCAGTACTTC; CDR3: CASSQDPGTGEQETQYF
D: .; J: TRBJ2-7; size: few; V: TRBV12-5; DNA: TGTGCTAGTGCCATACACCTTTCCTACGAGCAGTACTTC; CDR3: CASAIHLSYEQYF
D: .; J: TRBJ2-3; size: few; V: TRBV30; DNA: TGTGCCTGGAGTGAAGATACGCAGTATTTT; CDR3: CAWSEDTQYF
D: .; J: TRBJ2-1; size: few; V: TRBV7-9; DNA: TGTGCCAGCAGCCCAGCTACGGACTCCTACAATGAGCAGTTCTTC; CDR3: CASSPATDSYNEQFF
D: .; J: TRBJ2-1; size: few; V: TRBV7-8; DNA: TGTGCCAGCAGCTTAAGGCGGGATGAGGAGTTCTTC; CDR3: CASSLRRDEEFF
D: .; J: TRBJ1-5; size: .; V: TRBV6-6; DNA: TGTGCCAGCAGTGCAAATCAGCCCCAGCATTTT; CDR3: CASSANQPQHF
D: TRBD2; J: TRBJ2-1; size: .; V: TRBV6-1; DNA: TGTGCCAGCAATCTAGCGGGCAGCAATGAGCAGTTCTTC; CDR3: CASNLAGSNEQFF
D: TRBD2; J: TRBJ2-2; size: many; V: TRBV3-1; DNA: TGTGCCAGCAGCTCCTACCCTCGGGCTAGCGGGAACACCGGGGAGCTGTTTTTT; CDR3: CASSSYPRASGNTGELFF
D: TRBD1; J: TRBJ2-7; size: .; V: TRBV5-5; DNA: TGTGCCAGCAGCTTGGAGGACAGGGCAACCTACGAGCAGTACTTC; CDR3: CASSLEDRATYEQYF
D: TRBD2; J: TRBJ2-5; size: .; V: TRBV12-3/TRBV12-4; DNA: TGTGCCAGCAGTTTACGGGCTAGCGGGAGACGGGAGACCCAGTACTTC; CDR3: CASSLRASGRRETQYF
D: .; J: TRBJ2-3; size: many; V: TRBV29-1; DNA: TGCAGCGTTGATCCGGACAGATCGGCATATACGCAGTATTTT; CDR3: CSVDPDRSAYTQYF
D: .; J: TRBJ2-1; size: .; V: TRBV6-2/TRBV6-3; DNA: TGTGCCAGCAGGACAGCCAATGAGCAGTTCTTC; CDR3: CASRTANEQFF
D: .; J: TRBJ2-3; size: few; V: TRBV4-3; DNA: TGCGCCAGCAGCCCCCGGGGCGGGTCTAGCACAGATACGCAGTATTTT; CDR3: CASSPRGGSSTDTQYF
D: TRBD1; J: TRBJ1-4; size: few; V: TRBV28; DNA: TGTGCCAGCAGTCCACCGACAGGGGCTAATGAAAAACTGTTTTTT; CDR3: CASSPPTGANEKLFF
D: .; J: TRBJ2-2; size: .; V: TRBV13; DNA: TGTGCCAGCAGCGACCGAAGGCAACCCACCGGGGAGCTGTTTTTT; CDR3: CASSDRRQPTGELFF
D: .; J: TRBJ1-5; size: .; V: TRBV2; DNA: TGTGCCAGCAGTCCCGGGGGCGGGAACACGCATTTT; CDR3: CASSPGGGNTHF
D: .; J: TRBJ2-7; size: few; V: TRBV12-3/TRBV12-4; DNA: TGTGCCACCTCCCAGGACCTATACTACGAGCAGTACTTC; CDR3: CATSQDLYYEQYF
D: TRBD2; J: TRBJ2-7; size: .; V: TRBV14; DNA: TGTGCCAGCAGCGATCGGACTAGCGCAGTTTACGAGCAGTACTTC; CDR3: CASSDRTSAVYEQYF
D: .; J: TRBJ2-1; size: .; V: TRBV30; DNA: TGTGCCTGGAGTGTAGGGGGGGATGAGCAGTTCTTC; CDR3: CAWSVGGDEQFF
D: .; J: TRBJ1-2; size: .; V: TRBV27; DNA: TGTGCCAGCAGTTTTGACGGGAGGGGCGGCTACACCTTC; CDR3: CASSFDGRGGYTF
D: TRBD1; J: TRBJ1-2; size: .; V: TRBV10-3; DNA: TGTGCCATCAGTGACCAGGGGGGCCACTATGGCTACACCTTC; CDR3: CAISDQGGHYGYTF
D: .; J: TRBJ2-7; size: few; V: TRBV5-5; DNA: TGTGCCAGCAGCTGGAGCTCCTACGAGCAGTACTTC; CDR3: CASSWSSYEQYF
D: .; J: TRBJ2-1; size: .; V: TRBV29-1; DNA: TGCAGCGTTGTAGACAGGGAGGGGTACAATGAGCAGTTCTTC; CDR3: CSVVDREGYNEQFF
D: .; J: TRBJ2-2; size: .; V: TRBV11-2; DNA: TGTGCCAGCAGCTTAGCCAGGAGCACCGGGGAGCTGTTTTTT; CDR3: CASSLARSTGELFF
D: .; J: TRBJ2-1; size: .; V: TRBV12-3/TRBV12-4; DNA: TGTGCCAGCAGTTTTTTCCGGGGGGCCTCGGATGAGCAGTTCTTC; CDR3: CASSFFRGASDEQFF
D: TRBD1; J: TRBJ2-1; size: .; V: TRBV9; DNA: TGTGCCAGCAGCGCCCCCGACAGGGGGGATCAGCAGTTCTTC; CDR3: CASSAPDRGDQQFF
D: .; J: TRBJ2-1; size: .; V: TRBV4-2; DNA: TGTGCCAGCCGGGTAGAGACGAGCTCCTACAATGAGCAGTTCTTC; CDR3: CASRVETSSYNEQFF
D: .; J: TRBJ2-7; size: .; V: TRBV2; DNA: TGTGCCAGCAGTGGAGGGCAGACATACGAGCAGTACTTC; CDR3: CASSGGQTYEQYF
D: .; J: TRBJ2-7; size: .; V: TRBV3-1; DNA: TGTGCCAGCAGCCAATTCGGGACACCCTACGAGCAGTACTTC; CDR3: CASSQFGTPYEQYF
D: .; J: TRBJ2-7; size: .; V: TRBV27; DNA: TGTGCCAGCAGTTTAGGGGCAGGAAGCTCCTACGAGCAGTACTTC; CDR3: CASSLGAGSSYEQYF
D: TRBD2; J: TRBJ2-7; size: .; V: TRBV12-3/TRBV12-4; DNA: TGTGCCAGCAGCCCTGGACTAGGCGGCTACGAGCAGTACTTC; CDR3: CASSPGLGGYEQYF
D: TRBD1; J: TRBJ1-3; size: many; V: TRBV6-1; DNA: TGTGCCAGCAGTGAACTGACAGGGGCAGGTGGAAACACCATATATTTT; CDR3: CASSELTGAGGNTIYF
D: .; J: TRBJ1-1; size: .; V: TRBV15; DNA: TGTGCCACCAGCAGTCGTGGGGGGTTTGAAGCTTTCTTT; CDR3: CATSSRGGFEAFF
D: TRBD2; J: TRBJ2-1; size: .; V: TRBV20-1; DNA: TGCAGTGCTAGAGAAAGCGGGGCCACATACTACAATGAGCAGTTCTTC; CDR3: CSARESGATYYNEQFF
D: .; J: TRBJ2-6; size: few; V: TRBV12-3/TRBV12-4; DNA: TGTGCCAGCACCATATTGGCGGGCCCTGGGGCCAACGTCCTGACTTTC; CDR3: CASTILAGPGANVLTF